One and the same sample provided the 23 T cell receptor beta chains below, sequenced in a study of T cell responses to AZD1222 COVID-19 vaccine. Clones were sequenced by immunoSEQ multiplex PCR, and TCRdb holds only the in-frame ones, with some missing. This table holds about 100,000 clones, about 93% found once. The source was peripheral blood, collected on day 0 of AZD1222 vaccination. All receptors come from an adult in good health.

This chain links TRBV10-3 with TRBJ1-1, with 7 bases lining up with TRBD1. CDR1 is ENHRY, CDR2 SYGVKD, per germline. The CDR3 is 13 amino acids. Trimming cost V 7 bases and J 5 bases; bases outside gene matches: 7. The CDR3 reads CAIMAPGGTEAFF. CDR3 nucleotides: TGTGCCATCATGGCTCCAGGGGGTACTGAAGCTTTCTTT.

The chain combines TRBV28 with TRBJ1-3; TRBD1 matches at 7 bases. The CDR3 is 14 residues long. With V trimmed by 6 bases and J by 0 bases, 2 bases remained unmatched. The germline gives CDR1 MDHEN, CDR2 SYDVKM. The CDR3 region has the DNA TGTGCCAGCAGATCAGGGGGCTCTGGAAACACCATATATTTT. Translation gives CASRSGGSGNTIYF.

This sequence joins TRBV7-9 and TRBJ2-5; TRBD2 aligns across 12 bases. V lost 5 bases, J lost 5 bases, and 3 bases stayed unmatched. From germline, CDR1 is SEHNR and CDR2 FQNEAQ (reference sequence). The CDR3 covers 14 residues. The CDR3 spells CASSLTSGRETQYF. The CDR3 DNA sequence: TGTGCCAGCAGCCTCACTAGCGGGAGGGAGACCCAGTACTTC.

This CDR3 reads CASSKTGGYGYTF. CDR3 in DNA: TGTGCCAGCAGTAAAACAGGGGGGTATGGCTACACCTTC. The chain couples TRBV25-1 to TRBJ1-2; TRBD1 agrees at 8 bases. Germline V gene data show CDR1 as MGHDK and CDR2 as SYGVNS. V trimming: 5 bases; J trimming: 5 bases; junction bases outside the gene matches: 4. The CDR3 extends over 13 amino acids.

The rearrangement joins TRBV7-9 to TRBJ1-3; D remains unclear. The CDR3 totals 11 residues. Between the trimmed V and J ends, which lost 6 bases and 3 bases, there was a span of 3 bases. Germline lookup yields CDR1 SEHNR and CDR2 FQNEAQ (reference sequence). The CDR3 is CASRGGNTIYF. In DNA form, the CDR3 reads TGTGCCAGCAGGGGTGGAAACACCATATATTTT. Using reference TRBV7-9 and TRBJ1-3 for the parts outside the CDR3, the full variable domain is DTGVSQNPRHKITKRGQNVTFRCDPISEHNRLYWYRQTLGQGPEFLTYFQNEAQLEKSRLLSDRFSAERPKGSFSTLEIQRTEQGDSAMYLCASRGGNTIYFGEGSWLTVV.

The rearrangement uses TRBV5-5 and TRBJ2-7; D possibly corresponds to TRBD1 (6 bases). This CDR3 has 15 residues. Germline V CDR1 and CDR2: SGHKS, YYEKEE (reference sequence). Trimming took 2 bases from V and 0 from J, leaving 12 bases between them. CDR3 DNA sequence: TGTGCCAGCAGCTTATCGACAGGTTCCTCCTACGAGCAGTACTTC. It codes for CASSLSTGSSYEQYF.

The chain is built from TRBV6-5 and TRBJ1-4; unclear D gene. The CDR3 runs to 11 residues. From germline, CDR1 is MNHEY and CDR2 SVGAGI. The V gene lost 6 bases and the J gene lost 8 bases, with 7 bases spanning the gap. The CDR3 reads CASRNSEKLFF. Written as DNA, the CDR3 is TGTGCCAGCAGAAATTCGGAAAAACTGTTTTTT.

The chain recombines TRBV10-3 with TRBJ1-5; D remains unclear. The CDR3 is made up of 12 amino acids. CDR1 is ENHRY and CDR2 is SYGVKD in the germline V gene. V was trimmed by 2 bases and J by 5 bases, leaving 4 bases between them. CDR3 region: CAISEADQPQHF. The CDR3 nucleotides read TGTGCCATCAGTGAGGCTGATCAGCCCCAGCATTTT.

V is TRBV12-3 or TRBV12-4 and J is TRBJ2-7; the D gene is possibly TRBD2 (6 bases). Trimming removed 5 bases from V and 2 bases from J, with 10 bases in between. The CDR3 length is 13 residues. The CDR3 DNA reads as TGTGCCAGCAGTATGGGACTTACCTACGAGCAGTACTTC. It translates to CASSMGLTYEQYF.

In its sample, this clone was seen once. The V gene is TRBV7-9, the J gene TRBJ2-2; TRBD2 matches at 9 bases. Germline V gene data show CDR1 as SEHNR and CDR2 as FQNEAQ (reference sequence). V dropped 5 bases and J dropped 5; count of bases not matched to a gene: 6. The CDR3 sequence is 15 residues long. The CDR3 DNA reads as TGTGCCAGCAGCCCACTAGCGGGTGGGACCGGGGAGCTGTTTTTT. Residues: CASSPLAGGTGELFF.

This clone was observed a handful of times. The same CDR3 also results from other DNA sequences found in this sample. CDR3 nucleotides: TGCAGCGTTGCAAGCGGTGCCTACGAGCAGTACTTC. It translates to CSVASGAYEQYF. The chain employs TRBV29-1 and TRBJ2-7; tentative D call: TRBD2 (5 bases). The ends were cut back, 4 bases at V and 2 bases at J, with 9 bases in the middle. Germline V gene lookup returns CDR1 SQVTM and CDR2 ANQGSEA. The CDR3 runs 12 residues.

The CDR3 loop reads CSVEDGPLWWEGRETQYF. In DNA, the CDR3 is TGCAGCGTTGAAGACGGACCGCTATGGTGGGAGGGCCGGGAGACCCAGTACTTC. V gene TRBV29-1 combines with J gene TRBJ2-5; 7 bases agree with TRBD2. Germline V lookup: CDR1 SQVTM, CDR2 ANQGSEA. The CDR3 consists of 18 residues. Trimming cost V 0 bases and J 5 bases; bases outside gene matches: 18.

The rearrangement uses TRBV28 and TRBJ1-5; D gene ambiguous. V was shortened by 2 bases and J by 2 bases, with 10 bases between the two germline ends. Germline assignment: CDR1 MDHEN and CDR2 SYDVKM. The CDR3 runs 15 residues. The CDR3 protein is CASSLGVRGNQPQHF. Here the CDR3 DNA reads TGTGCCAGCAGTTTAGGGGTGAGGGGCAATCAGCCCCAGCATTTT.

This chain joins TRBV11-3 and TRBJ1-1, with TRBD1 identical over 7 bases. The CDR3 loop spans 14 amino acids. Germline CDR1 reads SGHNT; CDR2 reads YENEEA. Germline trimming cut 4 bases from V and 4 bases from J; bases unmatched to any gene: 6. The CDR3 protein is CASSSTGSLTEAFF. The CDR3 bases are TGTGCCAGCAGCTCGACAGGGAGCCTCACTGAAGCTTTCTTT.

V and J are TRBV7-9 and TRBJ2-1; D gene ambiguous. V gave up 5 bases and J gave up 0 bases, with 20 bases separating them. The CDR3 is 18 amino acids. The germline CDR1 and CDR2 sequences are SEHNR and FQNEAQ (reference sequence). CDR3 nucleotide sequence: TGTGCCAGCAGCCCGGAAACAACCATCCAGAGCTCCTACAATGAGCAGTTCTTC. It specifies CASSPETTIQSSYNEQFF.

This chain joins TRBV7-9 and TRBJ1-4, with 10 bases that match TRBD1. Germline assignment: CDR1 SEHNR and CDR2 FQNEAQ (reference sequence). The CDR3 loop spans 17 amino acids. Trimming took 5 bases from V and 1 from J; bases not matched to a gene: 7. The CDR3 spells CASSLGQGSGTNEKLFF. The CDR3, as DNA: TGTGCCAGCAGCCTGGGACAGGGGAGTGGAACTAATGAAAAACTGTTTTTT. Drawing the rest from reference TRBV7-9 and TRBJ1-4, the complete variable domain is DTGVSQNPRHKITKRGQNVTFRCDPISEHNRLYWYRQTLGQGPEFLTYFQNEAQLEKSRLLSDRFSAERPKGSFSTLEIQRTEQGDSAMYLCASSLGQGSGTNEKLFFGSGTQLSVL.

This chain connects TRBV28 to TRBJ1-3; tentatively, D is TRBD1 (6 bases). V lost 5 bases and J lost 2, with 10 bases in between. CDR1 is MDHEN and CDR2 is SYDVKM in the germline V gene. The CDR3 length is 14 residues. CDR3 nucleotides: TGTGCCAGCAGTCTACAGGGAGCTGGAAACACCATATATTTT. It yields the protein CASSLQGAGNTIYF. Together with reference TRBV28 and TRBJ1-3, the CDR3 gives the full variable domain: DVKVTQSSRYLVKRTGEKVFLECVQDMDHENMFWYRQDPGLGLRLIYFSYDVKMKEKGDIPEGYSVSREKKERFSLILESASTNQTSMYLCASSLQGAGNTIYFGEGSWLTVV.

This sequence joins TRBV28 and TRBJ2-6; D not resolved. The CDR3 loop spans 13 amino acids. V lost 8 bases and J 0 bases, leaving 5 bases between the germline ends. Germline loops: CDR1 MDHEN, CDR2 SYDVKM. CDR3: CASYSSGANVLTF. The DNA of the CDR3 is TGTGCCAGCTACAGCTCTGGGGCCAACGTCCTGACTTTC.

This chain links TRBV4-1 with TRBJ2-4; D perhaps matches TRBD2 (5 bases). The CDR3 extends over 15 amino acids. V was cut by 4 bases and J by 0 bases, with 10 bases left in between. CDR1 and CDR2 (germline): MGHRA, YSYEKL. The CDR3 loop reads CASSRSVLAKNIQYF. The CDR3 DNA follows: TGCGCCAGCAGCCGTAGCGTTCTAGCCAAAAACATTCAGTACTTC.

The genes are TRBV29-1 and TRBJ2-1; 10 positions match TRBD2. V dropped 4 bases and J dropped 6; count of bases not matched to a gene: 6. Germline lookup yields CDR1 SQVTM and CDR2 ANQGSEA. The CDR3 consists of 14 residues. The CDR3 nucleotides are TGCAGCGTTGTTCCTAGCGGGAGAACCAATGAGCAGTTCTTC. Translating it yields CSVVPSGRTNEQFF.

The chain uses TRBV15 and TRBJ2-1; D is perhaps TRBD2 (6 bases). V lost 0 bases to trimming and J lost 11 bases, with 14 bases between them. Germline CDR1 and CDR2: LNHNV and YYDKDF (reference sequence). The CDR3 is made up of 14 amino acids. CDR3 loop: CATSRDPLGLQQFF. The CDR3 nucleotides are TGTGCCACCAGCAGAGATCCCCTGGGACTCCAGCAGTTCTTC.

V usage is TRBV2 and J usage is TRBJ2-5; tentatively, D is TRBD2 (5 bases). Trimming pared 8 bases from V and 2 bases from J, leaving 9 bases between. Germline V gene sequence: CDR1 SNHLY, CDR2 FYNNEI. The CDR3 runs 12 residues. Written as DNA, the CDR3 is TGTGCCAGCCGGGGAGTACAAGAGACCCAGTACTTC. Its protein product is CASRGVQETQYF. Complete variable domain (other parts from reference TRBV2 and TRBJ2-5): EPEVTQTPSHQVTQMGQEVILRCVPISNHLYFYWYRQILGQKVEFLVSFYNNEISEKSEIFDDQFSVERPDGSNFTLKIRSTKLEDSAMYFCASRGVQETQYFGPGTRLLVL.

The chain combines TRBV30 with TRBJ2-2, with a weak D call TRBD1 (6 bases). V lost 1 base and J lost 5, with 8 bases in between. The CDR3 loop spans 13 amino acids. From germline, CDR1 is GTSNPN and CDR2 SVGIG (reference sequence). This chain's CDR3 is CAWSGRGTGELFF. DNA for the CDR3: TGTGCCTGGAGTGGTAGGGGGACCGGGGAGCTGTTTTTT.